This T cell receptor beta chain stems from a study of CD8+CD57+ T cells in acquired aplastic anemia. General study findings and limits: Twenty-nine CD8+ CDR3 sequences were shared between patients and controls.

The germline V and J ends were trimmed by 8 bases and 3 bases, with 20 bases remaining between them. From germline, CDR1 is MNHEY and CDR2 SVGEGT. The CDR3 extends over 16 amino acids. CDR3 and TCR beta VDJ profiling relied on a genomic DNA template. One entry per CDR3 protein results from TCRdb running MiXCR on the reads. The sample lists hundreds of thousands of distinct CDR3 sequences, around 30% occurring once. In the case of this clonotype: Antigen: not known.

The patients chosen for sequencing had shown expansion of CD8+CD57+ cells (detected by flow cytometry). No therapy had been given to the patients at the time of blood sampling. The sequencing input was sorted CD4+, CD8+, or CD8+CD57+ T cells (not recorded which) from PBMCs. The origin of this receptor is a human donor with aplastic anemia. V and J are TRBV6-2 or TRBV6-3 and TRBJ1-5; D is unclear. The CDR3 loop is CASAQRLTQNNQPQHF. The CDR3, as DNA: TGTGCCAGCGCCCAGCGGCTAACCCAGAACAATCAGCCCCAGCATTTT.